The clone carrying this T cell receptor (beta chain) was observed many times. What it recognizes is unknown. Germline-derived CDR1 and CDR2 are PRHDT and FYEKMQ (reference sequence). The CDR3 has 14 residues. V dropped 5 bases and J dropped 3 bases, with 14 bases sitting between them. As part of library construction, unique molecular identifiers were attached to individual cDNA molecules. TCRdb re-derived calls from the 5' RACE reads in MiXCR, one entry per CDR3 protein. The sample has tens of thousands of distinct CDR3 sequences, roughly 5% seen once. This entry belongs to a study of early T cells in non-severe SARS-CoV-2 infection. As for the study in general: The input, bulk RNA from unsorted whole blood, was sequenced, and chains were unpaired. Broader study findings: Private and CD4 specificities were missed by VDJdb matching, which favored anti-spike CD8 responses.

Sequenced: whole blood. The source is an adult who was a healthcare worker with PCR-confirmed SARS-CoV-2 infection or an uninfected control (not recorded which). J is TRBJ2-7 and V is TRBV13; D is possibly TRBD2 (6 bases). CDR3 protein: CASSPQRESYEQYF. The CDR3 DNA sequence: TGTGCCAGCAGCCCCCAACGGGAGAGCTACGAGCAGTACTTC.